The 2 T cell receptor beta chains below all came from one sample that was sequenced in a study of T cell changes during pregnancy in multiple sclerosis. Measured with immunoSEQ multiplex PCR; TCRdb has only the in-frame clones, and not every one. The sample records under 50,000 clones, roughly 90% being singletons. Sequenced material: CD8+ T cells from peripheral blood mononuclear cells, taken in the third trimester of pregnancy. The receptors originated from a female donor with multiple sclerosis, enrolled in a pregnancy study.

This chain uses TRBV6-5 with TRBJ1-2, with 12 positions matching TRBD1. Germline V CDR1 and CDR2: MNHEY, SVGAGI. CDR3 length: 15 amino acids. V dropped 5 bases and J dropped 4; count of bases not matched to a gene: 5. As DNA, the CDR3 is TGTGCCAGCAGTCCGGGGACAGGGGGCGTCTATGGCTACACCTTC. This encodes CASSPGTGGVYGYTF.

CDR3 sequence reads: CASSSGQGNYNEQFF. In DNA, the CDR3 is TGTGCCAGCAGTTCGGGACAGGGGAACTACAATGAGCAGTTCTTC. V gene TRBV27 combines with J gene TRBJ2-1; 10 bases match TRBD1. In germline, CDR1 is MNHEY, CDR2 SMNVEV (reference sequence). The CDR3 length is 15 residues. With 4 bases clipped from V and 3 bases from J, the junction kept 3 bases outside the gene matches.